Below are 8 T cell receptor beta chains sequenced from a single sample in a study of metastatic and nonmetastatic thyroid tumors. Patients underwent thyroid surgery, and none had received any treatment before it. TCRdb re-processed the PCR reads through MiXCR. The sample has 25,000 to 30,000 clones, around a quarter seen once. Sequenced sample: blood. Every receptor here comes from a female donor with papillary thyroid cancer or a benign thyroid nodule (not recorded which). Some clones in this sample may be carry-over from other donors' samples.

The chain combines TRBV25-1 with TRBJ1-4, with D possibly matching TRBD1 (5 bases). The CDR3 contains 14 residues. Germline CDR1 is MGHDK and CDR2 is SYGVNS. V gave up 4 bases and J gave up 8 bases, with 14 bases separating them. The CDR3 region has the DNA TGTGCCAGCAGTGTTGGACAAGGCGGCGAAAAACTGTTTTTT. Translating it yields CASSVGQGGEKLFF.

CDR3 sequence (DNA): TGTGCCAGCAGCTACCTCTATGGCTACACCTTC. Its protein product is CASSYLYGYTF. The rearrangement joins TRBV5-6 to TRBJ1-2; the D is unclear. The CDR3 contains 11 residues. V dropped 3 bases and J dropped 4 bases, with 4 bases sitting between them. The germline gives CDR1 SGHDT, CDR2 YYEEEE. The full variable domain, in which reference TRBV5-6 and TRBJ1-2 provide the parts outside the CDR3, is DAGVTQSPTHLIKTRGQQVTLRCSPKSGHDTVSWYQQALGQGPQFIFQYYEEEERQRGNFPDRFSGHQFPNYSSELNVNALLLGDSALYLCASSYLYGYTFGSGTRLTVV.

This sequence joins TRBV3-1 and TRBJ2-1; TRBD2 matches 13 bases. V shed 4 bases and J 0 bases; nucleotides not matched to a gene: 9. The CDR3 covers 19 residues. Germline V CDR1 and CDR2: LGHDT, YNNKEL (reference sequence). CDR3 nucleotides: TGTGCCAGCAGCCCCAGACTAGCGGGAGGCCCTCTCTCCTACAATGAGCAGTTCTTC. It translates to CASSPRLAGGPLSYNEQFF.

This clone was observed many times. V usage is TRBV9 and J usage is TRBJ1-1; D ambiguous. The CDR3 is 13 amino acids. V gave up 2 bases and J gave up 4 bases, with 9 bases separating them. The germline V gene has CDR1 SGDLS and CDR2 YYNGEE. CDR3: CASSVGGSTEAFF. CDR3 sequence (DNA): TGTGCCAGCAGCGTTGGTGGAAGCACTGAAGCTTTCTTT.

There are many counts of this clone. The chain joins TRBV6-1 to TRBJ1-1; no clear D. V shed 5 bases and J shed 4 bases, with 14 bases lying between them. Per the germline V gene, CDR1 is MNHNS and CDR2 is SASEGT. The CDR3 length is 14 residues. CDR3 DNA: TGTGCCAGCAGTCGCTGGGCCTTGAGCACTGAAGCTTTCTTT. Its protein is CASSRWALSTEAFF.

This clone appeared many times. The chain carries TRBV4-2 and TRBJ2-1; 7 bases are a match to TRBD2. The CDR3 has 17 residues. Per the germline V gene, CDR1 is LGHNA and CDR2 is YNFKEQ. The CDR3 protein is CVSSRGSGGSSYNEQFF. CDR3 bases: TGTGTCAGTTCCCGGGGATCTGGCGGGAGCTCCTACAATGAGCAGTTCTTC.

The chain links TRBV4-1 to TRBJ1-1; D unclear. CDR1 and CDR2 (germline): MGHRA, YSYEKL. This CDR3 has 17 amino acids. Trimming stripped 1 base from V and 0 bases from J, with 15 bases between. CDR3 coding DNA: TGCGCCAGCAGCCAAGTCGCGGTGCGGTCAATGAACACTGAAGCTTTCTTT. It yields the protein CASSQVAVRSMNTEAFF.

Many counts were recorded for this clone. The CDR3 reads CSANMAGVRDTEAFF. DNA of the CDR3: TGCAGTGCTAACATGGCGGGGGTGAGGGACACTGAAGCTTTCTTT. This chain links TRBV20-1 with TRBJ1-1; possibly TRBD1 for D (5 bases). V was pared by 4 bases and J by 3 bases, with 18 bases between. This CDR3 has 15 amino acids. CDR1 and CDR2 from the germline V gene are DFQATT and SNEGSKA (reference sequence).